This T cell receptor (beta chain) emerged from a study of cytomegalovirus exposure and HLA in healthy donors. Study conclusions and caveats: The study recorded fewer than 200 TCR beta chains that were cytomegalovirus-associated. There were reportedly fewer N-insertions in an Asian-associated ancestry cluster than the approximately 630-donor mean, in a later analysis. Most TCR sequences showed up rarely, but some public TCRs showed up in many donors.

The PCR was carried out with 60 Vbeta primers and 13 Jbeta primers. The assay was immunoSEQ multiplex PCR, and TCRdb's table has in-frame clones only and misses some. The table has under 130,000 clones, around 75% seen once; the top ten hold roughly 1.2%. The CDR3 is 14 residues long. V lost 6 bases, J lost 1 base, and 5 bases stayed unmatched. Germline V gene lookup returns CDR1 MDHEN and CDR2 SYDVKM. With regard to this clone: As yet, its antigen is unknown.

The sequence was collected from a man aged 40-49 years in good health and CMV-seronegative. The chain recombines TRBV28 with TRBJ1-1, with TRBD1 matching 7 bases. The sequencing input was PBMCs. CDR3 protein: CASSPGTENTEAFF. For the CDR3, the DNA is TGTGCCAGCAGCCCCGGGACAGAGAACACTGAAGCTTTCTTT.